Here is one T cell receptor beta chain with its context. The data were obtained in a study of blood T cell repertoires in COVID-19. Background on the study: Acute and convalescent COVID-19 specimens originated in the United States, Italy and Spain. From T cells, B-cell-depleted T cells, or PBMCs came the material, which was cDNA or gDNA.

Under the authors' procedure: Scientists estimated how many nucleated cells there were by amplifying reference gene primers. The repertoire was sequenced with immunoSEQ multiplex PCR; TCRdb's copy has only in-frame clones and lacks some. That table is the source of V, J and clone size, and D and trimming were worked out from the DNA. Of about 97,000 clones in the sample, 90% to 95% were seen once. CDR3 length equals 12 residues. With 3 bases removed from V and 11 bases from J, the gap between germline ends came to 13 bases. Sequencing was performed on peripheral blood. The TCR originated in a man between 50 and 59 years old with acute or convalescent COVID-19. The chain joins TRBV12-3 or TRBV12-4 to TRBJ1-1, with D possibly matching TRBD1 (6 bases). CDR3 sequence: CASSLDSSGAFF. In nucleotides, the CDR3 is TGTGCCAGCAGTTTGGACAGCTCCGGGGCTTTCTTT.